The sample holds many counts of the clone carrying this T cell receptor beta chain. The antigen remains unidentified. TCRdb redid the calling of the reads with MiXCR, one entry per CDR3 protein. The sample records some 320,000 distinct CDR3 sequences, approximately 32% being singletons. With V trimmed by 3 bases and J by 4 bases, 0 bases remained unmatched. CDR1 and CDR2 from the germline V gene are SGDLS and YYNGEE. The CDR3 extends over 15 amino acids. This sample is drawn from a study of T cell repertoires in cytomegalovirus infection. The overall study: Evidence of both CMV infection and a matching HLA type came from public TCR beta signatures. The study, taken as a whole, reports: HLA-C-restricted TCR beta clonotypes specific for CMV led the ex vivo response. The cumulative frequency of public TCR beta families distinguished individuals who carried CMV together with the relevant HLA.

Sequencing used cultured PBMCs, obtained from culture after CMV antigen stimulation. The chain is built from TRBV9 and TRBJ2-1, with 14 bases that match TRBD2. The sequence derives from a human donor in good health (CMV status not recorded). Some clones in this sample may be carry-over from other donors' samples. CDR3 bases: TGTGCCAGCAGCGGACTAGCGGGAGGGTACAATGAGCAGTTCTTC. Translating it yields CASSGLAGGYNEQFF.